This TCR beta chain was captured in a study of cytomegalovirus exposure and HLA in healthy donors (TCRdb year 2017). At the level of the whole study: An earlier analysis of 587 of the donors reported 250 to 350 Gb of sequence data and 117 million unique TCR beta sequences from 150 million to 200 million T cells. An early release that covered approximately 600 HLA-typed donors contained about 300 gigabases of sequencing data and tens of millions of unique TCR sequences. Of the approximately 400 genotyped donors, 81% fell in the genetic ancestry cluster associated with self-reported Caucasian donors. The study aimed to test whether cataloging public T cell receptors could reveal signatures of past pathogen exposure. The T cell repertoires of some 670 subjects were profiled by immunosequencing and related to cytomegalovirus serostatus. Along with the approximately 600-subject first cohort, a separate validation cohort of over 90 different subjects was used. To predict cytomegalovirus infection status, the study combined high-throughput TCR immunosequencing, statistical association of individual TCRs with disease status, and machine learning. To study patterns of TCR occurrence, a later analysis re-analyzed previously published TCR beta repertoires from 666 donors and added high-resolution HLA genotyping. The later analysis used no new phenotypic data to find candidate immune exposures, relying instead on TCR beta sequences and their occurrence across donors. In an earlier analysis of a few hundred of the donors, high-throughput TCR beta sequencing was used to judge whether each TCR beta V gene segment behaved as functional or pseudogenic. Donor age, sex, ethnicity and CMV serostatus were collected together with the repertoire data. In a later genetic analysis, genome-wide SNP genotypes for about 55% of the roughly 700 donors were used, and that subset was treated as a discovery cohort. All discovery cohort repertoires had been generated on a single sequencing platform. HLA typing covered class I and class II loci at four-digit resolution. The number of typed donors differed by locus: roughly 629-640 for A, B, C, DRB1 and DQB1; approximately 520 for DQA1; some 590 for DPA1; and 400 to 480 for DPB1. Because of strong linkage in the cohort, roughly five DR-DQ haplotypes were treated as single units for association and clustering. Across some 400 genotyped donors of the cohort, an average of 235,054 unique TCR beta nucleotide sequences per donor were sequenced, and roughly 20% of those sequences were non-productive.

The cohort consisted of 666 healthy bone marrow donors. At the time of sampling, every cohort member was nominally healthy, though immune exposures that went unrecorded were likely present. The donor tested CMV seronegative and was one of the 352 seronegative cohort members. A peripheral blood sample was provided by each donor, and peripheral blood mononuclear cells were used for TCR beta sequencing. The Qiagen DNeasy Blood Extraction Kit was used to extract genomic DNA from the blood cell samples. The library came from the immunoSEQ multiplex PCR assay. For the multiplex PCR, a mixture combining 60 forward primers for TCR Vbeta segments and 13 reverse primers for TCR Jbeta segments was used. Amplification of the CDR3 region of rearranged TCR beta genes was performed with a multiplex PCR assay on genomic DNA. The Illumina HiSeq System was used to sequence the amplified TCR beta libraries as 87-base-pair reads. On the authors' methods: A later analysis counted about 80 million unique TCR beta chains across the roughly 700 repertoires, and some 12 million of these chains were shared by at least two donors. Raw reads were error-corrected and collapsed into unique sequences by a nearest-neighbor algorithm in which closely related sequences were merged to remove PCR and sequencing errors. CDR3 sequences were aligned to IMGT reference sequences to assign V, D and J gene segments. For a sequence to be retained, a match of at least six nucleotides was required to both a V gene segment and a J gene segment. Rearrangements were called productive when the CDR3 lacked stop codons and stayed in frame with V and J; all others were non-productive. Following IMGT convention, CDR3 was defined as the stretch from the second conserved V-encoded cysteine to the conserved J-encoded phenylalanine. In an earlier analysis of more than 550 of the donors, sequences lacking an unambiguous match to a single V gene segment were excluded. An earlier analysis of 500 to 700 of the donors classified V segments as functional when productive rearrangements were above 56.7% and as segregating when the standard deviation between donors was above 5%. A statistical classification framework was developed to diagnose cytomegalovirus status using the catalog of TCR beta chain sequences. A later analysis assigned V and J genes by comparing TCR nucleotide sequences with IMGT/GENE-DB human TR gene sequences. The TCRdist pipeline was used in a later analysis to assign CDR3 sequences and most-parsimonious VDJ recombination scenarios. In a later analysis, every TCR beta chain was defined by the combination of its CDR3 amino acid sequence and its V-gene family, and reads without a unique V-gene family were dropped. A later analysis removed roughly 590 highly shared, low-generation-probability nucleotide sequences to deal with suspected cross-contamination and a sequencing artifact. For each public chain, a later analysis derived a clonal expansion index from normalized ranks of inferred template counts within each repertoire. A later analysis computed generation probabilities with a VDJ recombination model fitted to out-of-frame rearrangements, and checked the results against IGoR. In a later analysis, hypergeometric tests were used to score TCR-TCR, TCR-HLA and TCR-CMV co-occurrence, with a repertoire-size bias correction applied to TCR pairs. False discovery rates were estimated in a later analysis by permuting HLA or CMV assignments 20 times. A later analysis grouped co-occurring TCRs with DBSCAN, adding TCRdist sequence similarity when clustering within HLA-allele-positive subsets. Co-occurrence clustering excluded repertoires with fewer than 30,000 or more than 120,000 public chains, plus five with anomalous nucleotide sharing. The clones in this table, taken by TCRdb from immuneACCESS, are in-frame only. Not every clone is retained; where verified, under half of the shortfall comes from an unresolved V gene, and the cause of the rest is unknown. That table supplies the V and J calls and clone size; D and trimming were determined from the DNA. The sample includes 150,000 to 200,000 clones, with 80% to 85% observed a single time. Clones ranked in the top ten supply 2% to 2.5% of the sample.

What the study reported, not specific to this receptor: Most TCR sequences were observed very rarely across donors, whereas some public TCRs were present in many individuals. The classifier was reported to diagnose cytomegalovirus status with high specificity and sensitivity in both the original and validation cohorts. The earlier analysis of a few hundred of the donors excluded 15 to 20 rarely observed V segments, including chromosome 9 orphons, because counts were too low. V-gene and J-gene trimming of TCR beta chains was associated with a missense DCLRE1C variant in a later genetic analysis, and the association was replicated in an independent cohort. Because HLA typing was unavailable for some donors at each locus, only the typed subset was used in association tests. This cohort had only TCR beta chains sequenced, and the lack of alpha or paired-chain data limited which features could be detected. In an earlier analysis of roughly 500 of the donors, most TCR beta V segments appeared in productive rearrangements about 87% or about 30% of the time, broadly matching IMGT annotations. A later analysis associated about 17,000 TCR beta sequences with specific HLA alleles at a false discovery rate of 0.05. The study gave a list of some 150 TCR beta chains associated with cytomegalovirus. Compared with the 666-donor mean, donors in an Asian-associated ancestry cluster had fewer N-insertions in productive TCRs, according to a later genetic analysis. Assigning TCR associations to individual alleles was difficult when HLA alleles, especially DR and DQ, strongly co-occurred. CMV serostatus was the only immune exposure information available for the cohort. A later analysis reported that several top co-occurrence clusters appeared linked to parvovirus B19, influenza, CMV and Epstein-Barr virus. Linkage disequilibrium might explain the correlated functional status among segregating V segments, but an unknown experimental factor could not be ruled out. In a later analysis, most CMV-associated TCR beta chains were found to appear HLA-restricted, with HLA associations seemingly driven largely by CMV exposure. The 87-base-pair reads could not distinguish some IMGT-functional V segments, including TRBV6-2 and TRBV6-3, so those segments were excluded. A cluster of highly shared sequence variants was judged likely to represent a technical artifact of the sequencing pipeline. A later analysis found that HLA-associated TCR beta chains were more clonally expanded and had lower generation probabilities than equally common non-associated chains. It was suggested by the authors that the approach could potentially be generalized to other disease states and immunological phenotypes. A further reported finding was that TCR beta sequences accurately predicted the HLA-A and HLA-B alleles for most subjects in the first cohort. Sequencing depth was assumed to be roughly uniform across donors in the presence/absence analyses, though that assumption may not hold. In vitro tests confirmed that a few of the cytomegalovirus-associated TCR beta chains recognize cytomegalovirus antigens. According to a later analysis, TCR association rates differed among HLA loci, with DRB1 alleles showing the most associated TCRs and HLA-C alleles showing the fewest.

A distance of 8 bases separates the germline ends of V and J, which lose 2 bases and 9 bases respectively. Its CDR3 holds 11 amino acids, cysteine through phenylalanine. The read is trimmed to its CDR3 DNA, 33 bases read in frame from base 1. From a lookup of the germline V gene, CDR1 and CDR2 are SNHLY and FYNNEI. Details on this clone: No antigen is known for it. No much larger clone is present one base from it, and per-base qualities are unavailable.

The chain couples TRBV2 to TRBJ2-7, with the D gene not clear enough to name. The sequence came from a woman aged 25-40 years in good health and CMV-seronegative. What was sequenced was PBMCs. The CDR3 sequence is CASSEFLLQYF. The sequence in DNA is TGTGCCAGCAGTGAATTCCTACTGCAGTACTTC.